This T cell receptor beta chain was captured by sequencing in a study of blood T cells in healthy people across ages. Germline V CDR1 and CDR2: DFQATT, SNEGSKA (reference sequence). V was pared by 6 bases and J by 2 bases, with 7 bases of the junction left unmatched. The CDR3 has 14 residues. Study-wide results and caveats: Observed TCR beta diversity showed a strong correlation with the percentage of naive T cells as measured by flow cytometry. Because sorting was not performed, PBMCs prevented conclusive naive versus antigen-experienced comparison.

This clonotype was counted many times. Antigen: not known. It was with a sample-barcoded 5' primer and a J-beta primer mix that a second PCR of roughly 7 to 12 cycles was run. TCRdb redid the calling of the 5' RACE reads with MiXCR, one entry per CDR3 protein. The top ten clones hold roughly 14% of a sample with roughly 700,000 distinct CDR3 sequences, 32% of them seen once. The origin of this receptor is an elderly woman in good health. This rearrangement joins TRBV20-1 to TRBJ2-1; 7 bases map to TRBD1. Material: blood. The CDR3 region has the DNA TGCAGTGCAACCCGGGACAGAACCTACAATGAGCAGTTCTTC. It translates to CSATRDRTYNEQFF.